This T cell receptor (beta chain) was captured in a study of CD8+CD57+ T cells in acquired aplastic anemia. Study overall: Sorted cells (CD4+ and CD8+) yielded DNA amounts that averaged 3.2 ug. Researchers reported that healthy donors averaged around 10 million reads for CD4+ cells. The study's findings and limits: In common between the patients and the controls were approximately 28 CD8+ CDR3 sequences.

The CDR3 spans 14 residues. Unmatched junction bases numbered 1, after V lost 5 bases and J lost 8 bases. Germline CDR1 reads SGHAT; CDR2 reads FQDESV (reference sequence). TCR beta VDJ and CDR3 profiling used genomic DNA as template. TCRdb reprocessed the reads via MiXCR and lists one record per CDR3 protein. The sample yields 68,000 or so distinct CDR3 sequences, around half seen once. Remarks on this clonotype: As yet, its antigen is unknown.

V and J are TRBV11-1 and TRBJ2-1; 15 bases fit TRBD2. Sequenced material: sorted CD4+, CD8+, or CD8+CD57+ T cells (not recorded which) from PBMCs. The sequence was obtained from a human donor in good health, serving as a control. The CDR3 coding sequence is TGTGCCAGCAGCCGGACTAGCGGGGGGGATGAGCAGTTCTTC. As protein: CASSRTSGGDEQFF.